The source of this T cell receptor beta chain is a study of CDR3 diversity in severe acne. TCRdb analysed the PCR reads with MiXCR anew, one entry per CDR3 protein. The sample holds around 94,000 distinct CDR3 sequences, around 53% seen once. This clonotype appeared once. Germline V gene data show CDR1 as SGHTA and CDR2 as FQGTGA. The ends were cut back, 4 bases at V and 3 bases at J, with 16 bases in the middle. This CDR3 is 16 amino acids long. Source material: blood. V gene TRBV7-3 combines with J gene TRBJ1-3; D is perhaps TRBD1 (5 bases). This TCR was recovered from a male donor with acne. CDR3 loop: CASSSYESGGGNTIYF. The CDR3 nucleotides read TGTGCCAGCAGCTCGTACGAATCTGGGGGTGGAAACACCATATATTTT. The whole variable domain, filled in from reference TRBV7-3 and TRBJ1-3, reads GAGVSQTPSNKVTEKGKYVELRCDPISGHTALYWYRQSLGQGPEFLIYFQGTGAADDSGLPNDRFFAVRPEGSVSTLKIQRTERGDSAVYLCASSSYESGGGNTIYFGEGSWLTVV.